This T cell receptor beta chain is drawn from a study of T cell responses to AZD1222 COVID-19 vaccine. The CDR3 is 16 amino acids. Per germline, CDR1 SGHAT and CDR2 FQNNGV. J was trimmed by 1 base and V by 1 base; bases with no gene match: 3. For this clone: The antigen is undetermined.

TCRdb's copy holds only in-frame clones and misses some; the assay was immunoSEQ multiplex PCR. Of tens of thousands of clones in the sample, approximately 89% were seen once. Regarding the study as a whole: Baseline serostatus was positive in only six AZD1222 recipients. With dominance at 160-218 and 743-854, vaccine-associated CD4 TCRs spanned spike. Reportedly, nearly half of unique spike TCRs recognized epitopes outside B.1.351/B.1.1.7 mutations. The sample set comprised mostly white British donors with more females, and clonal diversity was possibly underestimated.

Sequenced material: peripheral blood, taken 28 days after the second dose of the MenACWY control vaccine. The chain uses TRBV11-2 and TRBJ2-3; 9 bases match TRBD2. This TCR came from an adult who received the MenACWY meningococcal vaccine as a control. CDR3: CASSLGPSGGTDTQYF. CDR3 coding DNA: TGTGCCAGCAGCTTAGGGCCTAGCGGGGGCACAGATACGCAGTATTTT.